The 22 T cell receptor beta chains reported below all come from one sample, sequenced in a study of blood T cell repertoires in COVID-19. TCRdb's copy holds only in-frame clones and misses some; the assay was immunoSEQ multiplex PCR. This sample carries 300,000 to 350,000 clones, approximately 85% of them seen once, and the ten largest clones take less than 2.5%. Source material: PBMCs or T cells enriched from blood (not recorded which). The receptor set was obtained from a man between 25 and 39 years old who had recovered from COVID-19.

The rearrangement uses TRBV5-5 and TRBJ1-2; D not certain. CDR1 is SGHKS, CDR2 YYEKEE, per germline (reference sequence). The CDR3 runs 13 residues. The V and J ends lost 5 bases and 8 bases respectively, with 16 bases between them. CDR3 sequence (DNA): TGTGCCAGCAGGCCAAGGTGGGGAGGGGGCTACACCTTC. It encodes CASRPRWGGGYTF.

The chain has TRBV30 and TRBJ1-3, with TRBD1 as a possible D gene (5 bases). V shed 2 bases and J shed 2 bases, with 10 bases lying between them. Germline lookup yields CDR1 GTSNPN and CDR2 SVGIG (reference sequence). This CDR3 contains 14 residues. CDR3 protein: CAWSRTRAGNTIYF. The CDR3 bases are TGTGCCTGGAGTAGGACCAGGGCTGGAAACACCATATATTTT.

J is TRBJ2-7 and V is TRBV19, with 10 bases identical to TRBD2. Per the germline V gene, CDR1 is LNHDA and CDR2 is SQIVND (reference sequence). The CDR3 sequence is 14 residues long. Unmatched junction bases numbered 4, after V lost 2 bases and J lost 6 bases. CDR3 protein: CASSISSGGSEQYF. The CDR3 DNA sequence: TGTGCCAGTAGTATATCTAGCGGGGGATCCGAGCAGTACTTC.

The rearrangement links TRBV7-8 to TRBJ1-1; D possibly corresponds to TRBD1 (6 bases). Deletions cut 4 bases from V and 0 bases from J, with 15 bases between. Germline CDR1 and CDR2: SGHVS and FQNEAQ. CDR3 length equals 16 residues. Here the CDR3 DNA reads TGTGCCAGCAGCTATGGGGGGGGCATGATGAACACTGAAGCTTTCTTT. Residues: CASSYGGGMMNTEAFF.

This clone was seen only once. CDR3 in amino acids: CATTGLAGDTGELFF. CDR3 nucleotides: TGTGCCACCACGGGACTAGCGGGGGATACCGGGGAGCTGTTTTTT. The J gene is TRBJ2-2, the V gene TRBV10-3; 14 bases line up with TRBD2. From germline, CDR1 is ENHRY and CDR2 SYGVKD. The CDR3 loop spans 15 amino acids. Unmatched junction bases numbered 6, after V lost 10 bases and J lost 5 bases.

The chain has TRBV10-3 and TRBJ1-5; D unclear. From germline, CDR1 is ENHRY and CDR2 SYGVKD. There are 13 residues in the CDR3. Trimming cost V 4 bases and J 1 base, with 5 bases left between them. CDR3 bases: TGTGCCATCAGTGCTGAGAGCAATCAGCCCCAGCATTTT. Translating it yields CAISAESNQPQHF.

The gene calls are TRBV5-1 and TRBJ2-3, with TRBD1 matching 9 bases. CDR1 and CDR2 from the germline V gene are SGHRS and YFSETQ. Trimming removed 4 bases from V and 4 bases from J; junction bases left unmatched: 7. The CDR3 consists of 15 residues. The CDR3 region is CASSTQGAQADTQYF. CDR3 in DNA: TGCGCCAGCAGCACACAGGGGGCACAGGCAGATACGCAGTATTTT.

V and J are TRBV3-1 (or the pseudogene TRBV3-2) and TRBJ1-2; possible D gene TRBD1, 6 bases. The ends were cut back, 5 bases at V and 2 bases at J, with 9 bases in the middle. The CDR3 contains 13 residues. Per germline, CDR1 LGHDT and CDR2 YNNKEL (reference sequence). The CDR3, as DNA: TGTGCCAGCAGCTATGGACAGAACTATGGCTACACCTTC. This codes for CASSYGQNYGYTF.

J is TRBJ1-2 and V is TRBV21-1. TRBV21-1 is classified as a pseudogene. The CDR3 consists of 14 residues. For the CDR3, the DNA is TGTGCCAGCAGCAAAGATCGGAGGCACTATGGCTACACCTTC. Its protein product is CASSKDRRHYGYTF.

This sequence joins TRBV9 and TRBJ2-3; TRBD2 matches at 11 bases. The CDR3 sequence is 15 residues long. The V and J ends lost 3 bases and 2 bases, in that order; junction bases with no gene match: 2. Germline V gene sequence: CDR1 SGDLS, CDR2 YYNGEE. CDR3 in amino acids: CASSASGGYTDTQYF. CDR3 DNA: TGTGCCAGCAGCGCTAGCGGGGGGTACACAGATACGCAGTATTTT. The full variable domain, its missing parts supplied by reference TRBV9 and TRBJ2-3, is DSGVTQTPKHLITATGQRVTLRCSPRSGDLSVYWYQQSLDQGLQFLIQYYNGEERAKGNILERFSAQQFPDLHSELNLSSLELGDSALYFCASSASGGYTDTQYFGPGTRLTVL.

The chain uses TRBV2 and TRBJ1-1; D is unresolved. CDR1 and CDR2 from the germline V gene are SNHLY and FYNNEI. The CDR3 is made up of 14 amino acids. Between the trimmed V and J ends, which lost 4 bases and 3 bases, there was a span of 12 bases. The chain's CDR3 is CASSVRAGYTEAFF. CDR3 DNA: TGTGCCAGCAGTGTAAGGGCGGGATACACTGAAGCTTTCTTT.

This sequence joins TRBV6-2 or TRBV6-3 and TRBJ1-6; 9 bases fit TRBD1. Germline CDR1 and CDR2: MNHEY and SVGEGT. With V trimmed by 5 bases and J by 9 bases, 5 bases remained unmatched. The CDR3 covers 14 residues. CDR3 loop: CASSRTGATSPLHF. CDR3 DNA: TGTGCCAGCAGTCGGACAGGGGCAACTTCACCCCTCCACTTT.

This clone showed up just once. This chain connects TRBV2 to TRBJ1-2; 8 nucleotides align to TRBD1. The CDR3 spans 14 residues. Unmatched junction bases numbered 7, after V lost 6 bases and J lost 4 bases. Germline CDR1 is SNHLY and CDR2 is FYNNEI. The DNA of the CDR3 is TGTGCCAGCAGCGAGGACAGGGTGGGCTATGGCTACACCTTC. Translating gives CASSEDRVGYGYTF.

This clone was found once. CDR3 coding DNA: TGTGCCATCAGGGAGGACAGAGAAGCTTTCTTT. This translates into CAIREDREAFF. The rearrangement uses TRBV10-3 and TRBJ1-1, with a weak D call TRBD1 (6 bases). This CDR3 is 11 amino acids long. The V and J ends lost 6 bases and 8 bases respectively, with 10 bases between them. Germline V gives CDR1 ENHRY, CDR2 SYGVKD.

The V and J genes are TRBV4-2 and TRBJ1-4, with 7 positions matching TRBD1. Germline V gene sequence: CDR1 LGHNA, CDR2 YNFKEQ. J gave up 5 bases and V 3 bases, and 0 bases lay outside the gene matches. The CDR3 has 13 amino acids. CDR3 bases: TGTGCCAGCAGCCAGACAGGGAATGAAAAACTGTTTTTT. Protein sequence: CASSQTGNEKLFF.

The chain carries TRBV5-4 and TRBJ1-1; no reliable D call. Germline V gene data show CDR1 as SGHNT and CDR2 as YYREEE (reference sequence). CDR3 length: 14 amino acids. V lost 4 bases and J 1 base, leaving 11 bases between the germline ends. The chain's CDR3 is CASSPGRENTEAFF. Written as DNA, the CDR3 is TGTGCCAGCAGCCCCGGACGGGAGAACACTGAAGCTTTCTTT. Based on the CDR3 plus reference TRBV5-4 and TRBJ1-1, the full variable domain is ETGVTQSPTHLIKTRGQQVTLRCSSQSGHNTVSWYQQALGQGPQFIFQYYREEENGRGNFPPRFSGLQFPNYSSELNVNALELDDSALYLCASSPGRENTEAFFGQGTRLTVV.

V and J are TRBV7-3 and TRBJ2-5; 7 bases are a match to TRBD1. Germline V lookup: CDR1 SGHTA, CDR2 FQGTGA. CDR3 size: 13 residues. Germline trimming cut 4 bases from V and 3 bases from J; bases unmatched to any gene: 2. CDR3 residues: CASSSTGEETQYF. CDR3 DNA: TGTGCCAGCAGCTCCACAGGGGAAGAGACCCAGTACTTC.

The V gene is TRBV9, the J gene TRBJ2-3; tentatively, D is TRBD2 (6 bases). Trimming removed 6 bases from V and 4 bases from J, with 18 bases in between. Germline loops: CDR1 SGDLS, CDR2 YYNGEE. The CDR3 is made up of 15 amino acids. The CDR3: CASNPRGGEADTQYF. The CDR3 nucleotides read TGTGCCAGCAACCCACGGGGAGGTGAGGCAGATACGCAGTATTTT.

This clone was counted between two and nine times. J is TRBJ1-6 and V is TRBV2; weak D call: TRBD1 (5 bases). Trimming left V 6 bases short and J 5 bases short, with 11 bases between. The CDR3 is made up of 14 amino acids. The germline CDR1 and CDR2 sequences are SNHLY and FYNNEI. For the CDR3, the DNA is TGTGCCAGCAGGGGGGAGGGTGATAATTCACCCCTCCACTTT. As protein: CASRGEGDNSPLHF.

The chain joins TRBV9 to TRBJ1-4; D possibly corresponds to TRBD1 (5 bases). Germline V gives CDR1 SGDLS, CDR2 YYNGEE. The CDR3 is 16 amino acids. Between the trimmed V and J ends, which lost 0 bases and 1 base, there was a span of 10 bases. CDR3: CASSVALGGTNEKLFF. The CDR3 nucleotides are TGTGCCAGCAGCGTAGCTTTGGGGGGAACTAATGAAAAACTGTTTTTT. Drawing the rest from reference TRBV9 and TRBJ1-4, the complete variable domain is DSGVTQTPKHLITATGQRVTLRCSPRSGDLSVYWYQQSLDQGLQFLIQYYNGEERAKGNILERFSAQQFPDLHSELNLSSLELGDSALYFCASSVALGGTNEKLFFGSGTQLSVL.

This clone was picked up a small number of times. The chain couples TRBV7-9 to TRBJ1-6; weak D call: TRBD1 (5 bases). V dropped 8 bases and J dropped 10 bases, with 18 bases sitting between them. Germline values: CDR1 SEHNR, CDR2 FQNEAQ (reference sequence). The CDR3 runs to 14 residues. CDR3 sequence: CASGKDTGSSPLHF. Written as DNA, the CDR3 is TGTGCCAGCGGGAAAGACACAGGTTCCTCACCCCTCCACTTT.

This chain joins TRBV11-2 and TRBJ1-4; tentatively, D is TRBD1 (6 bases). Germline V gene sequence: CDR1 SGHAT, CDR2 FQNNGV. The V gene lost 5 bases and the J gene lost 0 bases, with 7 bases spanning the gap. The CDR3 length is 14 residues. CDR3 nucleotides: TGTGCCAGCAGCCGGACAGCAACTAATGAAAAACTGTTTTTT. Translated, it gives CASSRTATNEKLFF.